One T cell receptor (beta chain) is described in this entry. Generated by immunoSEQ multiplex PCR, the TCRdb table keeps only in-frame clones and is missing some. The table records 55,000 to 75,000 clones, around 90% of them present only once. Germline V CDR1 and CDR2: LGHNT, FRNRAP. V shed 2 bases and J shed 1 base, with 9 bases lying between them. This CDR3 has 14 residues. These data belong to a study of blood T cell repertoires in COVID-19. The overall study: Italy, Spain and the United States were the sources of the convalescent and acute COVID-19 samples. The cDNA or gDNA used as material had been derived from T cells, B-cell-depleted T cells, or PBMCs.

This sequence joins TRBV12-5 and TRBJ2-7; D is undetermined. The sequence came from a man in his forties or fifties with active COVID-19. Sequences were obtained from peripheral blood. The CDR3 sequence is CASGLTETSYEQYF. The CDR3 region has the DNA TGTGCTAGTGGTTTGACCGAGACTTCCTACGAGCAGTACTTC.